What follows are 7 T cell receptor beta chains derived from one specimen sequenced in a study of blood T cell repertoires in COVID-19 (TCRdb year 2020). Libraries were constructed by the immunoSEQ multiplex PCR assay. This immuneACCESS table, as held by TCRdb, lists in-frame sequences with V and J called but not all clones. Of the missing ones, under half trace to an unresolved V gene in checked studies; the others have no known cause. Across this sample there are 100,000 to 150,000 clones, with 70% to 90% seen only once. The biggest ten clones account for about 2.3% of the sample. What was sequenced was PBMCs or T cells enriched from blood (not recorded which). These receptors all stem from a woman in her forties or fifties who had recovered from COVID-19.

The V gene is TRBV6-5, the J gene TRBJ2-7; 7 bases line up with TRBD2. V trimming: 6 bases; J trimming: 3 bases; junction bases outside the gene matches: 8. The germline V gene encodes CDR1 MNHEY and CDR2 SVGAGI. The CDR3 is made up of 14 amino acids. The CDR3 protein is CASRTLGGGYEQYF. In DNA, the CDR3 is TGTGCCAGCAGGACCCTTGGGGGGGGCTACGAGCAGTACTTC.

The chain is built from TRBV7-9 and TRBJ2-7; TRBD1 matches 11 bases. The CDR3 covers 15 residues. V dropped 5 bases and J dropped 3; count of bases not matched to a gene: 6. Germline CDR1 is SEHNR and CDR2 is FQNEAQ (reference sequence). As DNA, the CDR3 is TGTGCCAGCAGCCCAGGGACAGGGGGACACTACGAGCAGTACTTC. Its translation is CASSPGTGGHYEQYF.

The rearrangement joins TRBV5-1 to TRBJ1-1; D is possibly TRBD1 (6 bases). Trimming cost V 0 bases and J 1 base, with 10 bases left between them. CDR3 length equals 15 residues. Germline loops: CDR1 SGHRS, CDR2 YFSETQ. The CDR3 is CASSLVGHSNTEAFF. CDR3 bases: TGCGCCAGCAGCTTGGTGGGACACTCGAACACTGAAGCTTTCTTT.

The chain uses TRBV9 and TRBJ2-7, with TRBD1 matching over 10 bases. CDR3 length equals 17 residues. The V and J ends lost 3 bases and 4 bases, in that order; junction bases with no gene match: 13. Germline values: CDR1 SGDLS, CDR2 YYNGEE. This CDR3 reads CASSAGQGVLPAYEQYF. The CDR3 coding sequence is TGTGCCAGCAGCGCCGGACAGGGGGTTCTTCCAGCGTACGAGCAGTACTTC.

The chain has TRBV3-1 (or the pseudogene TRBV3-2) and TRBJ1-4, with a tentative D call TRBD1 (5 bases). V was shortened by 6 bases and J by 4 bases, with 12 bases between the two germline ends. The germline gives CDR1 LGHDT, CDR2 YNNKEL (reference sequence). This CDR3 spans 14 amino acids. The CDR3 DNA follows: TGTGCCAGCAGTCGGGGGGGATTTAATGAAAAACTGTTTTTT. Residues: CASSRGGFNEKLFF.

J is TRBJ2-1 and V is TRBV7-2; D remains unclear. Deletions cut 5 bases from V and 8 bases from J, with 13 bases between. The V gene's germline CDR1 is SGHTA and CDR2 FQGNSA. This CDR3 contains 13 residues. This CDR3 is CASSLTGAYEQFF. For the CDR3, the DNA is TGTGCCAGCAGCCTCACTGGAGCGTATGAGCAGTTCTTC.

The chain combines TRBV2 with TRBJ1-5; possibly TRBD1 for D (6 bases). This CDR3 comprises 15 residues. V lost 4 bases and J 4 bases, leaving 14 bases between the germline ends. Germline V gives CDR1 SNHLY, CDR2 FYNNEI. CDR3 coding DNA: TGTGCCAGCAGTGGGGTAATAAGGGGGAATCAGCCCCAGCATTTT. Translated, it gives CASSGVIRGNQPQHF.